These 9 T cell receptor beta chains share one sample of origin, sequenced in a study of blood T cell repertoires in COVID-19. Repertoires were generated with immunoSEQ multiplex PCR, while TCRdb's copy carries only in-frame clones and drops some. This table holds more than 100,000 clones, roughly nine tenths found once. Material: peripheral blood. The origin of the receptors is a woman aged 55-70 years with acute or convalescent COVID-19.

The chain combines TRBV3-1 (or the pseudogene TRBV3-2) with TRBJ1-1, with D hard to call. This CDR3 has 14 residues. V lost 1 base and J lost 1, with 7 bases in between. The germline V gene encodes CDR1 LGHDT and CDR2 YNNKEL (reference sequence). The CDR3 coding sequence is TGTGCCAGCAGCCAAGCAAGCTCGAACACTGAAGCTTTCTTT. This gives the protein CASSQASSNTEAFF.

This clone was seen only once. The chain employs TRBV19 and TRBJ2-1; 15 nucleotides match TRBD2. Losses at the gene ends were 3 bases for V and 7 bases for J; bases not matched to a gene: 4. The CDR3 runs to 16 residues. The V gene's germline CDR1 is LNHDA and CDR2 SQIVND (reference sequence). The chain's CDR3 is CASSMGLAGGWNEQFF. CDR3 bases: TGTGCCAGTAGTATGGGACTAGCGGGGGGTTGGAATGAGCAGTTCTTC.

The V and J genes are TRBV9 and TRBJ2-2; 13 bases map to TRBD2. This CDR3 region has 17 residues. Germline V gene lookup returns CDR1 SGDLS and CDR2 YYNGEE. The V and J ends lost 0 bases and 5 bases, in that order; junction bases with no gene match: 4. CDR3 protein: CASSVGLAGGGTGELFF. The CDR3 DNA follows: TGTGCCAGCAGCGTAGGACTAGCGGGAGGAGGGACCGGGGAGCTGTTTTTT.

The chain uses TRBV10-3 and TRBJ2-4; 13 nucleotides agree with TRBD2. The CDR3 totals 17 residues. Looked up from germline, CDR1 is ENHRY and CDR2 is SYGVKD. V shed 7 bases, J shed 2 bases, and the junction held 8 bases outside the gene matches. Written as DNA, the CDR3 is TGTGCCATCACCGGGGGGACTAGCGGGACCTCCAAAAACATTCAGTACTTC. Its protein is CAITGGTSGTSKNIQYF.

The chain couples TRBV18 to TRBJ2-1; 7 positions match TRBD1. Germline loops: CDR1 KGHSH, CDR2 LQKENI. After removal of 2 bases from V and 5 bases from J, the junction contained 6 bases not matched to a gene. This CDR3 has 15 amino acids. The CDR3 loop is CASSPIGTENNEQFF. CDR3 nucleotides: TGTGCCAGCTCACCAATCGGGACAGAGAACAATGAGCAGTTCTTC.

The J gene is TRBJ1-5, the V gene TRBV7-8, with a tentative D call TRBD1 (6 bases). With 3 bases removed from V and 2 bases from J, the gap between germline ends came to 8 bases. CDR3 length: 14 residues. Germline CDR1 is SGHVS and CDR2 is FQNEAQ. The CDR3 DNA sequence: TGTGCCAGCAGCTTTTCAGGGGGCAATCAGCCCCAGCATTTT. Its translation: CASSFSGGNQPQHF.

The V call is TRBV10-3, the J call TRBJ2-2, with 11 bases that match TRBD2. CDR3 length equals 15 residues. Germline values: CDR1 ENHRY, CDR2 SYGVKD. V shed 6 bases and J 5 bases; nucleotides not matched to a gene: 5. The CDR3 here is CAIRAIAGGTGELFF. CDR3 DNA: TGTGCCATCAGAGCGATAGCGGGAGGGACCGGGGAGCTGTTTTTT.

The chain combines TRBV4-2 with TRBJ2-7, with 9 bases that match TRBD1. V shed 2 bases and J 6 bases; nucleotides not matched to a gene: 8. The V gene's germline CDR1 is LGHNA and CDR2 YNFKEQ. CDR3 length equals 15 residues. The CDR3 DNA reads as TGTGCCAGCAGCCAATTATCCGGGACAGGGAGCGAGCAGTACTTC. This gives the protein CASSQLSGTGSEQYF.

V is TRBV5-4 and J is TRBJ2-3, with 9 bases aligning to TRBD1. In germline, CDR1 is SGHNT, CDR2 YYREEE (reference sequence). V lost 4 bases, J lost 1 base, and 4 bases stayed unmatched. This CDR3 is built from 15 residues. The chain's CDR3 is CASSQTGGGTDTQYF. The CDR3 DNA is TGTGCCAGCAGCCAGACAGGGGGAGGCACAGATACGCAGTATTTT.